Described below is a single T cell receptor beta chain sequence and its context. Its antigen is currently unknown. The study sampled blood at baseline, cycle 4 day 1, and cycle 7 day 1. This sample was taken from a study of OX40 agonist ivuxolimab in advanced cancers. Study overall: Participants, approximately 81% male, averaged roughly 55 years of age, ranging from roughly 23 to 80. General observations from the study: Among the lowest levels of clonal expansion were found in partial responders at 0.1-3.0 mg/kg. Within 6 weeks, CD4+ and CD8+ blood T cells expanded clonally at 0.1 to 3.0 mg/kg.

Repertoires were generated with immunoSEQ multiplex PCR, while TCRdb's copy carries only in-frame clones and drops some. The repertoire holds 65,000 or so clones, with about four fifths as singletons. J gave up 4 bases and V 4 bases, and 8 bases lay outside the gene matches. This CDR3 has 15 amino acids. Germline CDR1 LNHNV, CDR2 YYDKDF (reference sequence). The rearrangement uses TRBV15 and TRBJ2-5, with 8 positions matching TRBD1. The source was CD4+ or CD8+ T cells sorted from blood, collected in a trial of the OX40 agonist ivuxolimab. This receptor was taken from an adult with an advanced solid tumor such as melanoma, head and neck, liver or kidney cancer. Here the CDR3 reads CATSTTGDRLETQYF. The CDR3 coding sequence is TGTGCCACCAGCACGACAGGGGACAGGTTAGAGACCCAGTACTTC.